This is a list of T cell receptor beta chains from one sample in a study of T cells after yellow fever vaccination. TCRdb independently ran MiXCR on the 5' RACE reads; one entry per CDR3 protein. Here the sample spans roughly 400,000 distinct CDR3 sequences, over 15% being singletons. Here the sequenced sample was PBMCs, taken before the yellow fever booster vaccination. These receptors were taken from a man younger than 35 who received the YFV17D yellow fever vaccine. Both conserved end residues are part of each CDR3. The order of the fields is J gene, clone size, V gene, D gene, CDR3 protein, CDR3 DNA. A D gene is named only where the DNA matches it firmly. Size is stated for part of the rows, as once, few or many counts, or as a class when the clone is expanded.

j_call: TRBJ2-1
clone_size: few
v_call: TRBV4-1
d_call: .
cdr3_aa: CASRRRRDREGEQFF
cdr3_nt: TGCGCCAGCAGACGGCGACGTGACAGGGAGGGTGAGCAGTTCTTC

j_call: TRBJ1-1
clone_size: few
v_call: TRBV12-3/TRBV12-4
d_call: .
cdr3_aa: CASRNPTGGGKSFF
cdr3_nt: TGTGCCAGCAGGAACCCGACAGGCGGCGGAAAGTCTTTCTTT

j_call: TRBJ1-3
clone_size: .
v_call: TRBV27
d_call: .
cdr3_aa: CASSVTYSGNTIYF
cdr3_nt: TGTGCCAGCAGTGTGACATACTCTGGAAACACCATATATTTT

j_call: TRBJ1-1
clone_size: .
v_call: TRBV7-6
d_call: TRBD1
cdr3_aa: CASSLAPLQDRGNTEAFF
cdr3_nt: TGTGCCAGCAGCTTAGCACCTCTTCAGGACAGGGGTAACACTGAAGCTTTCTTT

j_call: TRBJ2-2
clone_size: few
v_call: TRBV7-2
d_call: TRBD1
cdr3_aa: CASSAGQGKHRELFF
cdr3_nt: TGTGCCAGCAGCGCCGGACAGGGGAAACACCGGGAGCTGTTTTTT

j_call: TRBJ2-1
clone_size: .
v_call: TRBV7-9
d_call: .
cdr3_aa: CASRSEWGVEFF
cdr3_nt: TGTGCCAGCAGGTCGGAATGGGGTGTGGAGTTCTTC

j_call: TRBJ1-1
clone_size: .
v_call: TRBV7-9
d_call: .
cdr3_aa: CASSLIQTNTEAFF
cdr3_nt: TGTGCCAGCAGCTTAATCCAGACCAACACTGAAGCTTTCTTT

j_call: TRBJ1-1
clone_size: .
v_call: TRBV28
d_call: TRBD1
cdr3_aa: CASRTPDRGGNTEAFF
cdr3_nt: TGTGCCAGCAGGACACCGGACAGGGGGGGAAACACTGAAGCTTTCTTT

j_call: TRBJ1-6
clone_size: few
v_call: TRBV9
d_call: .
cdr3_aa: CASSDHGGFNSPLHF
cdr3_nt: TGTGCCAGCAGCGACCACGGGGGCTTCAATTCACCCCTCCACTTT

j_call: TRBJ1-2
clone_size: .
v_call: TRBV5-1
d_call: .
cdr3_aa: CASSPGVVYYGYTF
cdr3_nt: TGCGCCAGCAGCCCAGGGGTGGTTTACTATGGCTACACCTTC

j_call: TRBJ1-5
clone_size: .
v_call: TRBV19
d_call: .
cdr3_aa: CASSGPAGFPPQHF
cdr3_nt: TGTGCCAGTAGTGGTCCGGCGGGGTTTCCGCCCCAGCATTTT

j_call: TRBJ1-5
clone_size: few
v_call: TRBV7-6
d_call: .
cdr3_aa: CASSLEAGKRVQPQHF
cdr3_nt: TGTGCCAGCAGCTTAGAGGCAGGGAAGAGGGTCCAGCCCCAGCATTTT

j_call: TRBJ1-2
clone_size: few
v_call: TRBV6-6
d_call: .
cdr3_aa: CASSETGDGYTF
cdr3_nt: TGTGCCAGCAGTGAGACTGGCGATGGCTACACCTTC

j_call: TRBJ2-5
clone_size: .
v_call: TRBV15
d_call: TRBD1
cdr3_aa: CATSGAAGQGRETQYF
cdr3_nt: TGTGCCACCAGCGGTGCAGCGGGACAGGGGAGGGAGACCCAGTACTTC